This T cell receptor (beta chain) was observed in a study of shared clonotypes between healthy human individuals (dated by TCRdb to 2018 to 2020). Regarding the study in general: A couple of women and three men aged 18 to 49 years were included in the cohort. Per donor, leukapheresis produced somewhere between about 0.85 and 9.5 billion PBMCs. Per donor, three plates each were used for CD4 naive and CD4 memory, two for CD8 naive, and one for CD8 memory. To increase sequencing depth and limit assay-specific biases, TCR repertoire library preparation and sequencing were carried out by different laboratories using diverse techniques. The study deeply sequenced blood TCR repertoires of about five healthy adults to estimate repertoire size and the extent of clonotype sharing between individuals.

CD8 naive samples consisted of CD45RO-negative cells that were positively selected for CCR7, yielding a CD45RA+CCR7+ population without TemRA cells. Healthy HIV-negative adults with no recently reported acute infections or vaccinations were included as donors. Every donor was a Caucasian adult living in Nashville, Tennessee, USA. Blood was obtained by leukapheresis, after which PBMCs were separated by Ficoll-Histopaque density gradient centrifugation and cryopreserved in liquid nitrogen vapor phase. Analytical flow cytometry was used to check the purity and quantity of every magnetically sorted T cell population. From each sorted fraction, genomic DNA was isolated and quantified by UV absorbance on a Nanodrop 2000c. CDR1 SGHAT and CDR2 FQNNGV are derived from the germline V gene. The germline V end is reduced by 1 base and the J end by 3 bases; junction bases left unmatched: 3. The CDR3 contains 17 residues, cysteine and phenylalanine counted. Kept here is only the CDR3 DNA, which spans 51 bases and is read in frame from base 1.

General conclusions and limits of the study: Across several donors, approximately 4.6% of naive CD4, approximately 3.6% of naive CD8, under 2.5% of memory CD4, and 0.4% of memory CD8 clonotypes were shared. Incomplete sequencing was indicated by rarefaction of sorted-subset datasets, despite the large sequencing depth. Estimated clonotype richness was generally larger for naive than for memory subsets. Compared with non-shared clonotypes, the clonotypes found in all four sorted-subset donors had higher generation probabilities. The small number of donors limited the genetic and exposure-history diversity represented. Pairwise subsampling led to the expectation that sequencing depth would affect the degree of clonotype sharing among donors. Only blood was sampled, and tissue TCR repertoires likely differ from those in blood.

In regard to this clone: Its antigen remains unidentified. Per-base qualities were not stored, and no clone one base away is much larger.

TCR CDR3 regions were amplified from genomic DNA by multiplex PCR using the deep immunoSEQ assay. Extracted genomic DNA from each cell subset was spread evenly across all wells of several immunoSEQ 96-well plates, with each plate serving as a replicate. For sorted subsets, each replicate PCR was loaded with about 0.2 ug genomic DNA, equivalent to 25,000 to 30,000 T cell genomes. Purified libraries were measured with a Qubit 3.0 fluorometer, size-checked on a Bioanalyzer 2100, and measured again with the KAPA Library Quantification kit. Every immunoSEQ 96-well plate was sequenced on a dedicated single-read 150-cycle Illumina NextSeq 550 flow cell. For the original study's pipeline: Because the immunoSEQ output included only junctional sequences and no quality scores, the filtering could not be the same as the filtering used for full-length reads. Sequences were annotated with PyIR, a Python wrapper for IgBLAST v1.9, and V/J genes and CDR3 were assigned using IMGT germline references. Reads were removed for weak V/J assignments (E-value above 1e-6), missing CDR3, stop codons, out-of-frame junctions, or ambiguous translated residues. V3J clonotypes were defined by identical inferred V gene, J gene, and CDR3 amino acid sequence. The percentage overlap between two repertoires was calculated by dividing the number of shared unique clonotypes by the size of the smaller repertoire. RTK rarefaction, the Chao1 estimator, and Recon v2.1 estimates of unobserved clonotypes were used to assess repertoire richness. For all TCRbeta clonotypes obtained by the gDNA method from a few donors, generation probabilities were computed with OLGA. In TCRdb, the immuneACCESS table is reduced to in-frame sequences with V and J assigned. These tables do not hold every clone; where another copy was compared, an unresolved V gene accounts for under half, and the others remain unexplained. The V and J calls and clone size were taken over from that table, and D and trimming were inferred from the DNA. The sample table records hundreds of thousands of clones; roughly nine tenths of these occur just once. The ten largest clones capture 24% of the sample.

The clonotype comes from a man aged 25-40 years in good health. This chain is built from TRBV11-2 and TRBJ2-3; 14 junctional bases match TRBD2. Sequenced input: naive CD8+ T cells sorted from blood. Reading the label with the study, this specimen's cell subset or site is: CD45RA+CCR7+. The nucleotides read TGTGCCAGCAGCTTAGGGGGGACTAGCGGGAGAACAGATACGCAGTATTTT. Its protein reads: CASSLGGTSGRTDTQYF.